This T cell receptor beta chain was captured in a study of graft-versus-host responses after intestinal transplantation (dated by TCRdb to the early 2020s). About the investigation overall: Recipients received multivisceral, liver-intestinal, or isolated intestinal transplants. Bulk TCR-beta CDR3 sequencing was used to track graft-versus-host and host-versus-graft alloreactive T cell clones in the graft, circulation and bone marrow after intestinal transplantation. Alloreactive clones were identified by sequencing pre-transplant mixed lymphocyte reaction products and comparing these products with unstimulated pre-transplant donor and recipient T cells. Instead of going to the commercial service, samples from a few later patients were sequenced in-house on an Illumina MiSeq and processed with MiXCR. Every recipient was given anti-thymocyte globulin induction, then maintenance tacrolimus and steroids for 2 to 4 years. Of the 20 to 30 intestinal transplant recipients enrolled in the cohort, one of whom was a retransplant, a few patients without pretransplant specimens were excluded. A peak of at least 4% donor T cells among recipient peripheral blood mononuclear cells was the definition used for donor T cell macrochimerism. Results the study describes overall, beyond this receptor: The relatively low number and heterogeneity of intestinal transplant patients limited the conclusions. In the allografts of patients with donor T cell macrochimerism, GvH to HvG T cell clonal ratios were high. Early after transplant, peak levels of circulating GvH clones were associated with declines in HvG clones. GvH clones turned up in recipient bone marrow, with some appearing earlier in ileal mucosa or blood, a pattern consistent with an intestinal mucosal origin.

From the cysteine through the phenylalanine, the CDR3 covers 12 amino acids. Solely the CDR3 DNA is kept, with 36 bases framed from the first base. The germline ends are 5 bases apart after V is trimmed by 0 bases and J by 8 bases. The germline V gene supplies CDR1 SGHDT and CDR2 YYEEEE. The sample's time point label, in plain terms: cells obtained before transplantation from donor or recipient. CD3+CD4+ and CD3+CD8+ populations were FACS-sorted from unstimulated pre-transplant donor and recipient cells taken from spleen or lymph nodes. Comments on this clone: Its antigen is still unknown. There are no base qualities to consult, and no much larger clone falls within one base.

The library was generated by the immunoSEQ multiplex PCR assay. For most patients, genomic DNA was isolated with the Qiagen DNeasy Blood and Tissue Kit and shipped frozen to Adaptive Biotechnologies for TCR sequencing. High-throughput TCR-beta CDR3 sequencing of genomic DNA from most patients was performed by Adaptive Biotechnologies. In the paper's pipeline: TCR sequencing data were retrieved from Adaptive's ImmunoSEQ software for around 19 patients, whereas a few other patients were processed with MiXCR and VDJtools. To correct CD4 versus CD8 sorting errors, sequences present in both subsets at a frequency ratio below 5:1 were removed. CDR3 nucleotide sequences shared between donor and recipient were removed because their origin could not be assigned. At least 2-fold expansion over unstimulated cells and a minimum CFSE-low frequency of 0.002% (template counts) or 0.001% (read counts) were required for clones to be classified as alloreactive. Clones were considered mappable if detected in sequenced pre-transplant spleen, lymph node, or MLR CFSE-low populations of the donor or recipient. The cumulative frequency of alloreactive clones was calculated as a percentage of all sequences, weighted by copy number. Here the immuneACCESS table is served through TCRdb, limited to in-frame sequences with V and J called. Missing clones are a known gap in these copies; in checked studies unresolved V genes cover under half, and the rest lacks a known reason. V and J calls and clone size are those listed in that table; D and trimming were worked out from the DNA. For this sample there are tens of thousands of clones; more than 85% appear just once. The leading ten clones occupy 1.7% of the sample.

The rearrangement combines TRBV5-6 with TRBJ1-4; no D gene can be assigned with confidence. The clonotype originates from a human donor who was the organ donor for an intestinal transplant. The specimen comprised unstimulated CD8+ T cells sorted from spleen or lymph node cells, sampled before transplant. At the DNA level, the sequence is TGTGCCAGCAGCTTGGGAGAGGAAAAACTGTTTTTT. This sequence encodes CASSLGEEKLFF.